The next 8 T cell receptor beta chains were all read from a single sample in a study of cytomegalovirus exposure and HLA in healthy donors. Some clones are missing from TCRdb's copy, which holds only in-frame ones; the method was immunoSEQ multiplex PCR. The table shows around 60,000 clones, with roughly 96% occurring only once. Sequencing was carried out using PBMCs. The source of these receptors is a woman between 18 and 29 years old in good health and CMV-seropositive.

The V call is TRBV4-1, the J call TRBJ2-1; TRBD2 agrees at 14 bases. The trim removed 0 bases at V and 5 bases at J, leaving 0 bases unmatched. This CDR3 spans 16 amino acids. Germline V gene data show CDR1 as MGHRA and CDR2 as YSYEKL. The CDR3 DNA reads as TGCGCCAGCAGCCAAGAGACTAGCGGGGGGGACAATGAGCAGTTCTTC. Translating it yields CASSQETSGGDNEQFF.

The rearrangement links TRBV9 to TRBJ2-7; TRBD1 matches 11 bases. The CDR3 extends over 15 amino acids. J gave up 3 bases and V 4 bases, and 6 bases lay outside the gene matches. In germline, CDR1 is SGDLS, CDR2 YYNGEE. CDR3 sequence reads: CASSPPGTGGYEQYF. The DNA of the CDR3 is TGTGCCAGCAGCCCACCCGGGACAGGGGGCTACGAGCAGTACTTC.

The V call is TRBV7-8, the J call TRBJ2-2; 12 bases align to TRBD2. Losses at the gene ends were 1 base for V and 6 bases for J; bases not matched to a gene: 12. CDR3 size: 19 residues. Looked up from germline, CDR1 is SGHVS and CDR2 is FQNEAQ. In nucleotides, the CDR3 is TGTGCCAGCAGCTTAGTTGGGCTAGCGGGAGGGGGCTACTCCGGGGAGCTGTTTTTT. Protein product: CASSLVGLAGGGYSGELFF.

This clone showed up just once. The rearrangement joins TRBV5-6 to TRBJ1-3, with 9 nucleotides matching TRBD1. V gave up 3 bases and J gave up 2 bases; unmatched junction bases: 6. The CDR3 contains 16 residues. The germline V gene encodes CDR1 SGHDT and CDR2 YYEEEE. CDR3 in amino acids: CASSSETGGAGNTIYF. The CDR3 coding sequence is TGTGCCAGCAGCTCCGAGACAGGGGGGGCTGGAAACACCATATATTTT.

The chain is built from TRBV18 and TRBJ1-5; TRBD1 is a possible D gene (6 bases). The CDR3 length is 17 residues. Trimming removed 4 bases at V and 0 bases at J, with 16 bases between. Germline V CDR1 and CDR2: KGHSH, LQKENI. In DNA, the CDR3 is TGTGCCAGCTCACAAGGGGGACAAGAATATAGCAATCAGCCCCAGCATTTT. It codes for CASSQGGQEYSNQPQHF. Complete variable domain (other parts from reference TRBV18 and TRBJ1-5): NAGVMQNPRHLVRRRGQEARLRCSPMKGHSHVYWYRQLPEEGLKFMVYLQKENIIDESGMPKERFSAEFPKEGPSILRIQQVVRGDSAAYFCASSQGGQEYSNQPQHFGDGTRLSIL.

This clone qualifies as large (0.1 to 1%). The chain couples TRBV6-1 to TRBJ2-7; 7 bases fit TRBD2. This CDR3 spans 14 amino acids. Trimming removed 2 bases from V and 5 bases from J; junction bases left unmatched: 6. Looked up from germline, CDR1 is MNHNS and CDR2 is SASEGT. As DNA, the CDR3 is TGTGCCAGCAGTGAACCCGATGGGGGGGACGAGCAGTACTTC. Encoded protein: CASSEPDGGDEQYF.

V and J are TRBV5-6 and TRBJ2-5; D is unclear. Germline values: CDR1 SGHDT, CDR2 YYEEEE. V was pared by 0 bases and J by 5 bases, with 5 bases between. The CDR3 loop spans 12 amino acids. Here the CDR3 DNA reads TGTGCCAGCAGCTTGGCCCCGGAGACCCAGTACTTC. The encoded protein is CASSLAPETQYF.

The genes are TRBV18 and TRBJ1-1, with D uncertain. Trimming took 3 bases from V and 6 from J, leaving 8 bases between them. CDR1 is KGHSH, CDR2 LQKENI, per germline. CDR3 size: 12 residues. Written as DNA, the CDR3 is TGTGCCAGCTCACCGACAAAATCTGAAGCTTTCTTT. It codes for CASSPTKSEAFF.